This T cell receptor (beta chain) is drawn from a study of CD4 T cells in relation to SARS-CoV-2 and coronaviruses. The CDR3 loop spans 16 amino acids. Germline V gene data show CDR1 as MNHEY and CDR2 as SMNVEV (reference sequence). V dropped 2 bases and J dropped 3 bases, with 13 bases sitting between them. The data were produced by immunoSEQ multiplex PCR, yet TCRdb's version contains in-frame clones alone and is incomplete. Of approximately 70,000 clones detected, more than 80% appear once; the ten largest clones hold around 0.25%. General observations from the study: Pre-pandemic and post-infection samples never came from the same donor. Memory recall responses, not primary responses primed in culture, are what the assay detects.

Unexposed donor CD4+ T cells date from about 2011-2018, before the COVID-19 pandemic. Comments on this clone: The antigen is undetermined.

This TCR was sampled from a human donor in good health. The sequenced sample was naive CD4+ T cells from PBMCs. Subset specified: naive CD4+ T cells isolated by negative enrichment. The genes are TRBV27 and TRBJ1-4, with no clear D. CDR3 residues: CASSLPWVLANEKLFF. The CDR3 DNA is TGTGCCAGCAGTTTACCCTGGGTTTTAGCTAATGAAAAACTGTTTTTT.